The present T cell receptor beta chain was sequenced within a study of blood T cells in healthy people across ages. On the study more broadly: Through template switching, about one barcoded beta molecule was captured per two T cells, as measured in model experiments.

Turning to this clonotype: Sequence at one end of the junction differs from germline and may be a read error.

Caucasian, healthy and from Russia, the donors were aged between about 6 and 90. This CDR3 has 15 residues. Looked up from germline, CDR1 is MDHEN and CDR2 is SYDVKM. Then a second PCR, running about 6 to 12 cycles, was carried out with a sample-barcoded 5' primer and a J-beta primer mix. TCRdb independently ran MiXCR on the 5' RACE reads; one entry per CDR3 protein. Among approximately 800,000 distinct CDR3 sequences listed, about 36% were seen once. The specimen was blood. V and J are TRBV28 and TRBJ1-2; the D is unclear. The receptor was isolated from a man in his late teens or twenties in good health. The CDR3 region is CASSFRRLPHYGNTF. The CDR3 DNA sequence: TGTGCCAGCAGTTTTCGACGGTTGCCCCACTATGGCAACACCTTC.